The 22 T cell receptor beta chains given below trace back to one sample, sequenced in a study of blood T cells in healthy people across ages. Using a J-beta primer mix together with a sample-barcoded 5' primer, a second PCR was run for about 6 to 11 cycles. TCRdb fed the 5' RACE reads into MiXCR, producing one record per CDR3 protein. Here the sample spans hundreds of thousands of distinct CDR3 sequences, less than 35% being singletons. The sample was blood. These receptor sequences come from a woman older than 75 in good health.

Note on this clonotype: At one boundary the junction diverges from the germline segment, which might be a read error. The gene calls are TRBV7-2 and TRBJ2-5; 7 bases line up with TRBD1. The CDR3 covers 16 residues. The germline V gene encodes CDR1 SGHTA and CDR2 FQGNSA. CDR3 amino acids: CASAPSSGTDQETQCF. CDR3 DNA sequence: TGTGCCAGCGCTCCCTCGTCCGGGACAGACCAAGAGACCCAGTGCTTC.

With regard to this clonotype: One end of the junction fails to match germline, which may point to a read error. The CDR3 DNA reads as TGTGCCAGCAGTTTCTCCGGGACTAGCGGGGGAGCCGCGATCACCGGGGAGTTGTTTTTT. Its protein is CASSFSGTSGGAAITGELFF. V is TRBV12-3 or TRBV12-4 and J is TRBJ2-2, with 14 bases matching TRBD2. This CDR3 region has 20 residues.

The rearrangement joins TRBV7-2 to TRBJ1-2, with TRBD1 identical over 11 bases. CDR3 length: 14 residues. The germline V gene has CDR1 SGHTA and CDR2 FQGNSA. The J segment lost 12 bases and the V segment lost 4 bases, leaving 10 bases of the junction unmatched. This chain's CDR3 is CASSSDRGLYDHTF. Written as DNA, the CDR3 is TGTGCCAGCAGCTCGGACAGGGGGCTATATGACCACACCTTC.

This rearrangement joins TRBV25-1 to TRBJ1-3; D perhaps matches TRBD1 (6 bases). CDR1 is MGHDK and CDR2 is SYGVNS in the germline V gene. V was cut by 1 base and J by 1 base, with 11 bases left in between. This CDR3 is built from 16 residues. This chain's CDR3 is CASSEWGTGSGNTIYF. The CDR3, as DNA: TGTGCCAGCAGTGAATGGGGAACAGGGTCTGGAAACACCATATATTTT.

This clonotype was picked up many times. This chain connects TRBV4-3 to TRBJ2-7; D perhaps matches TRBD2 (5 bases). Germline V gives CDR1 LGHNA, CDR2 YSLEER. V lost 5 bases and J lost 0, with 14 bases in between. This CDR3 spans 15 amino acids. The CDR3 loop reads CASSKSSRSSYEQYF. The CDR3 nucleotides are TGCGCCAGCAGCAAATCTAGCAGGAGCTCCTACGAGCAGTACTTC.

The rearrangement uses TRBV14 and TRBJ2-1; D remains unclear. This CDR3 comprises 13 residues. Deletions cut 4 bases from V and 6 bases from J, with 10 bases between. The germline V gene encodes CDR1 SGHDN and CDR2 FVKESK. In DNA form, the CDR3 reads TGTGCCAGCAGCCCCCGGAACGCCAATGAGCAGTTCTTC. As protein: CASSPRNANEQFF.

V and J are TRBV5-5 and TRBJ2-5; tentatively, D is TRBD1 (5 bases). The DNA matches TRBJ2-7 better at its end, which makes the J call doubtful. Germline CDR1 SGHKS, CDR2 YYEKEE (reference sequence). This CDR3 contains 15 residues. CDR3: CASSPYQDTSYEQYF. The CDR3 bases are TGTGCCAGCAGCCCTTACCAGGACACTTCATACGAGCAGTACTTC.

The CDR3 reads CAWSLQVKAFF. The DNA for the CDR3 is TGTGCCTGGAGTTTACAGGTAAAAGCTTTCTTT. This rearrangement joins TRBV30 to TRBJ1-1; weak D call: TRBD1 (5 bases). The germline gives CDR1 GTSNPN, CDR2 SVGIG (reference sequence). Trimming pared 2 bases from V and 9 bases from J, leaving 10 bases between. The CDR3 covers 11 residues. The full variable domain, with the rest looked up from reference TRBV30 and TRBJ1-1, is SQTIHQWPATLVQPVGSPLSLECTVEGTSNPNLYWYRQAAGRGLQLLFYSVGIGQISSEVPQNLSASRPQDRQFILSSKKLLLSDSGFYLCAWSLQVKAFFGQGTRLTVV.

The rearrangement joins TRBV12-3 or TRBV12-4 to TRBJ2-3; 7 bases map to TRBD1. There are 15 residues in the CDR3. V lost 3 bases, J lost 0 bases, and 3 bases stayed unmatched. CDR3 bases: TGTGCCAGCAGTTTCACGACAGGGAGCACAGATACGCAGTATTTT. It yields the protein CASSFTTGSTDTQYF.

As to this clonotype: With a much larger clone just one base away, this may be a read error. The chain is built from TRBV9 and TRBJ2-1; TRBD2 matches at 12 bases. Germline CDR1 and CDR2: SGDLS and YYNGEE. V dropped 5 bases and J dropped 0; count of bases not matched to a gene: 3. The CDR3 has 16 amino acids. CDR3 in amino acids: CASRASGGASYNEQFF. As DNA, the CDR3 is TGTGCCAGCAGGGCTAGCGGGGGGGCCTCCTACAATGAGCAGTTCTTC.

J is TRBJ2-3 and V is TRBV20-1; a weak D match, TRBD2 (6 bases). This CDR3 has 14 residues. Germline V CDR1 and CDR2: DFQATT, SNEGSKA (reference sequence). The V and J ends lost 5 bases and 4 bases respectively, with 16 bases between them. The CDR3 DNA is TGCAGTGCTCGGGGACTCCTAGACGCAGATACGCAGTATTTT. Encoded protein: CSARGLLDADTQYF.

This clonotype was seen repeatedly, ten times or more. V is TRBV27 and J is TRBJ1-2, with D unclear. Deletions cut 4 bases from V and 6 bases from J, with 12 bases between. The CDR3 is 13 amino acids. CDR1 is MNHEY, CDR2 SMNVEV, per germline (reference sequence). The CDR3 spells CASSSRSRDGYTF. The DNA of the CDR3 is TGTGCCAGCAGTTCACGCTCCAGAGATGGCTACACCTTC.

This clonotype turned up a few times. The V gene is TRBV20-1, the J gene TRBJ1-1; D unclear. V shed 3 bases and J shed 4 bases, with 12 bases lying between them. Germline V gene lookup returns CDR1 DFQATT and CDR2 SNEGSKA (reference sequence). The CDR3 has 13 amino acids. The CDR3 protein is CSASKGGPTEAFF. For the CDR3, the DNA is TGCAGTGCTAGTAAGGGAGGACCCACTGAAGCTTTCTTT.

This sequence joins TRBV28 and TRBJ1-1, with TRBD1 identical over 7 bases. V trimming: 5 bases; J trimming: 1 base; junction bases outside the gene matches: 10. CDR1 is MDHEN, CDR2 SYDVKM, per germline. CDR3 length: 16 amino acids. The CDR3 reads CASSRDRSGTNTEAFF. As DNA, the CDR3 is TGTGCCAGCAGTCGGGACAGATCCGGGACGAACACTGAAGCTTTCTTT. Full variable domain (remainder filled in from reference TRBV28 and TRBJ1-1): DVKVTQSSRYLVKRTGEKVFLECVQDMDHENMFWYRQDPGLGLRLIYFSYDVKMKEKGDIPEGYSVSREKKERFSLILESASTNQTSMYLCASSRDRSGTNTEAFFGQGTRLTVV.

The genes are TRBV14 and TRBJ2-3; 7 nucleotides agree with TRBD2. J lost 4 bases, V lost 1 base, and 8 bases had no gene match. The CDR3 length is 16 residues. Germline V gene data show CDR1 as SGHDN and CDR2 as FVKESK. CDR3 DNA sequence: TGTGCCAGCAGCCAAGTCCCCAGCGGGGAACCAGATACGCAGTATTTT. It yields the protein CASSQVPSGEPDTQYF.

The CDR3, as DNA: TGTGCCAGCAGTGAACTTGGGACTAGCAGACAGACCCAGTACTTC. Its translation: CASSELGTSRQTQYF. This chain uses TRBV6-1 with TRBJ2-5; 9 bases fit TRBD2. The CDR3 loop spans 15 amino acids. Trimming at V came to 2 bases and at J to 6 bases, leaving 7 bases not matched to a gene. CDR1 and CDR2 from the germline V gene are MNHNS and SASEGT.

V gene TRBV20-1 combines with J gene TRBJ2-5; 11 nucleotides match TRBD1. With 7 bases clipped from V and 3 bases from J, the junction kept 1 base outside the gene matches. Germline loops: CDR1 DFQATT, CDR2 SNEGSKA (reference sequence). The CDR3 totals 12 residues. CDR3 sequence (DNA): TGCAGTGGGGGACAGGGGGAAGAGACCCAGTACTTC. It is translated as CSGGQGEETQYF.

There are many counts of this clonotype. The V gene is TRBV29-1, the J gene TRBJ2-3; TRBD1 is a possible D gene (5 bases). This CDR3 contains 13 residues. Trimming left V 4 bases short and J 2 bases short, with 10 bases between. CDR1 and CDR2 (germline): SQVTM, ANQGSEA. Written as DNA, the CDR3 is TGCAGCGTTGGGAACAGGTACACAGATACGCAGTATTTT. Its protein product is CSVGNRYTDTQYF.

There are a few counts of this clonotype. The chain employs TRBV24-1 and TRBJ2-7, with 7 bases fitting TRBD2. The CDR3 contains 15 residues. With 7 bases clipped from V and 7 bases from J, the junction kept 15 bases outside the gene matches. Germline loops: CDR1 KGHDR, CDR2 SFDVKD. Here the CDR3 DNA reads TGTGCCACCAGACCCACTAGCGATAGAAACAATGAGCAGTACTTC. Protein: CATRPTSDRNNEQYF.

This clonotype was seen repeatedly, ten times or more. This sequence joins TRBV29-1 and TRBJ2-5; D is perhaps TRBD1 (6 bases). Per the germline V gene, CDR1 is SQVTM and CDR2 is ANQGSEA. Trimming took off 6 bases at V and 7 bases at J, with 18 bases between the two ends. The CDR3 is made up of 13 amino acids. The CDR3 coding sequence is TGCAGCGTCAAAGAAGGGGGAGTAGGGACCCAGTACTTC. Encoded protein: CSVKEGGVGTQYF.

As regards this clonotype: This may arise from a read error, as a much more abundant clone is one base away. J is TRBJ2-1 and V is TRBV12-3 or TRBV12-4, with 11 bases fitting TRBD2. The CDR3 covers 15 residues. Unmatched junction bases numbered 12, after V lost 3 bases and J lost 14 bases. The CDR3 here is CASSLTGTSGPIKFF. DNA for the CDR3: TGTGCCAGCAGTTTGACCGGGACTAGCGGCCCAATTAAGTTCTTC.

On this clonotype itself: With a much larger clone just one base away, this may be a read error. The V and J genes are TRBV30 and TRBJ1-2, with a tentative D call TRBD1 (6 bases). The germline gives CDR1 GTSNPN, CDR2 SVGIG (reference sequence). V shed 3 bases and J shed 7 bases, with 18 bases lying between them. The CDR3 is 14 residues long. The CDR3 nucleotides are TGTGCCTGGAGGGTATTCCAGGGGTCGGCTGGCTACACCTTC. Translated, it gives CAWRVFQGSAGYTF.